Each of the 10 T cell receptor beta chains below was sequenced from the same sample in a study of blood T cell repertoires in COVID-19 (dated by TCRdb to about 2020). Receptor amplification or capture employed the immunoSEQ multiplex PCR assay. As stored in TCRdb, this immuneACCESS dataset retains in-frame rearrangements with V and J assigned. A fraction of the clones does not appear; measured against another copy, unresolved V genes explain less than half of the discrepancy, and the remainder lacks a known reason. The sample table shows approximately 270,000 clones, and just under 90% are seen once. The top ten clones comprise about 2% of the sample. The sample taken for sequencing was PBMCs or T cells enriched from blood (not recorded which). These receptor sequences come from a woman in her sixties who had recovered from COVID-19.

The chain has TRBV29-1 and TRBJ2-7; possibly TRBD2 for D (5 bases). Germline values: CDR1 SQVTM, CDR2 ANQGSEA. With 5 bases removed from V and 3 bases from J, the gap between germline ends came to 11 bases. The CDR3 sequence is 12 residues long. In DNA, the CDR3 is TGCAGCGTTAGCACTAGGAGCTACGAGCAGTACTTC. As protein: CSVSTRSYEQYF.

V and J are TRBV5-6 and TRBJ1-1, with D possibly being TRBD1 (5 bases). Germline assignment: CDR1 SGHDT and CDR2 YYEEEE. The CDR3 contains 14 residues. The V and J ends lost 3 bases and 0 bases respectively, with 9 bases between them. The CDR3 DNA sequence: TGTGCCAGCAGCTGGGGGACTCTGAACACTGAAGCTTTCTTT. Its protein product is CASSWGTLNTEAFF.

The genes are TRBV28 and TRBJ2-3, with 10 positions matching TRBD2. Germline assignment: CDR1 MDHEN and CDR2 SYDVKM. Losses at the gene ends were 5 bases for V and 2 bases for J; bases not matched to a gene: 10. CDR3 length: 17 residues. CDR3 loop: CASSTPELAGNTDTQYF. CDR3 nucleotides: TGTGCCAGCAGTACACCGGAACTAGCGGGAAACACAGATACGCAGTATTTT. The full variable domain, with the rest looked up from reference TRBV28 and TRBJ2-3, is DVKVTQSSRYLVKRTGEKVFLECVQDMDHENMFWYRQDPGLGLRLIYFSYDVKMKEKGDIPEGYSVSREKKERFSLILESASTNQTSMYLCASSTPELAGNTDTQYFGPGTRLTVL.

This chain connects TRBV11-3 to TRBJ2-5, with 13 nucleotides matching TRBD2. There are 19 residues in the CDR3. Germline V gene sequence: CDR1 SGHNT, CDR2 YENEEA. The V segment lost 3 bases and the J segment 2 bases; nucleotides outside the gene matches: 12. CDR3 in amino acids: CASSFNPTSGGSTQETQYF. CDR3 nucleotides: TGTGCCAGCAGCTTCAACCCGACTAGCGGGGGGTCCACGCAAGAGACCCAGTACTTC.

The rearrangement uses TRBV18 and TRBJ1-4; 11 nucleotides agree with TRBD1. This CDR3 region has 13 residues. Trimming took 8 bases from V and 8 from J; bases not matched to a gene: 4. From germline, CDR1 is KGHSH and CDR2 LQKENI. CDR3: CASARTGGEKLFF. As DNA, the CDR3 is TGTGCCAGCGCCCGGACAGGGGGCGAAAAACTGTTTTTT.

This chain joins TRBV30 and TRBJ1-5, with D uncertain. Germline V gene data show CDR1 as GTSNPN and CDR2 as SVGIG (reference sequence). The CDR3 runs to 13 residues. V was clipped by 2 bases and J by 9 bases, with 14 bases between them. The chain's CDR3 is CAWSTDSNLPQHF. Written as DNA, the CDR3 is TGTGCCTGGAGTACCGACTCCAACTTGCCCCAGCATTTT. The entire variable domain, with the rest obtained from reference TRBV30 and TRBJ1-5, is as follows: SQTIHQWPATLVQPVGSPLSLECTVEGTSNPNLYWYRQAAGRGLQLLFYSVGIGQISSEVPQNLSASRPQDRQFILSSKKLLLSDSGFYLCAWSTDSNLPQHFGDGTRLSIL.

The J gene is TRBJ1-2, the V gene TRBV9; tentatively, D is TRBD1 (5 bases). In germline, CDR1 is SGDLS, CDR2 YYNGEE. The CDR3 has 15 amino acids. Trimming removed 0 bases at V and 4 bases at J, with 13 bases between. The CDR3 DNA is TGTGCCAGCAGCGTAGTCCCCCCCGACAGCTATGGCTACACCTTC. Amino acid sequence: CASSVVPPDSYGYTF. Looking up the rest from reference TRBV9 and TRBJ1-2 gives the full variable domain: DSGVTQTPKHLITATGQRVTLRCSPRSGDLSVYWYQQSLDQGLQFLIQYYNGEERAKGNILERFSAQQFPDLHSELNLSSLELGDSALYFCASSVVPPDSYGYTFGSGTRLTVV.

The CDR3 DNA sequence: TGTGCCACCAGTGAAATTAGCGGGAAGATGTCAGATACGCAGTATTTT. Translating it yields CATSEISGKMSDTQYF. The V and J genes are TRBV24-1 and TRBJ2-3; 8 bases line up with TRBD2. The CDR3 runs 16 residues. Germline V gives CDR1 KGHDR, CDR2 SFDVKD. Trimming took 4 bases from V and 4 from J; bases not matched to a gene: 9.

A single count supports this clone. The chain links TRBV27 to TRBJ2-7; 9 bases are a match to TRBD2. The CDR3 sequence is 17 residues long. Germline values: CDR1 MNHEY, CDR2 SMNVEV (reference sequence). V lost 6 bases and J lost 2; bases outside the gene matches: 14. The CDR3: CASSRGGGSGSTYEQYF. DNA for the CDR3: TGTGCCAGCAGCCGCGGGGGGGGTAGCGGGAGCACCTACGAGCAGTACTTC.

This clone was counted a single time. This sequence joins TRBV7-9 and TRBJ2-1, with 8 bases matching TRBD2. This CDR3 spans 17 amino acids. Germline trimming cut 5 bases from V and 4 bases from J; bases unmatched to any gene: 13. Germline V gene sequence: CDR1 SEHNR, CDR2 FQNEAQ (reference sequence). The CDR3 nucleotides read TGTGCCAGCAGCACAAACACCGGGACTAGGAGATACAATGAGCAGTTCTTC. Its protein is CASSTNTGTRRYNEQFF.